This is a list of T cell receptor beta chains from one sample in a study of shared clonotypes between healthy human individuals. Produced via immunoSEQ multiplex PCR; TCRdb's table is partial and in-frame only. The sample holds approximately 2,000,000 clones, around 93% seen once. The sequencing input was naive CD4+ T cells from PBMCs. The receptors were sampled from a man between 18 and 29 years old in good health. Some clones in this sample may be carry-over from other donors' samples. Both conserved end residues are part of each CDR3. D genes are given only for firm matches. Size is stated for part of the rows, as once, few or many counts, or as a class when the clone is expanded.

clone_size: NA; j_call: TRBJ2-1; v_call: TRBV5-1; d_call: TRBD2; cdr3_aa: CASSLISGGTNEQFF; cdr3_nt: TGCGCCAGCAGCTTGATTAGCGGGGGGACGAATGAGCAGTTCTTC
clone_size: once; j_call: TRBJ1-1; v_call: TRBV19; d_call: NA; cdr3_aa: CASSQTGRQNTEAFF; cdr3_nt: TGTGCCAGTAGCCAAACGGGACGGCAGAACACTGAAGCTTTCTTT
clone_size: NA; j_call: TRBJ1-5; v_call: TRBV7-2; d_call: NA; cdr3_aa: CASSLDRLSNQPQHF; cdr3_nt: TGTGCCAGCAGCTTAGACAGACTGAGCAATCAGCCCCAGCATTTT
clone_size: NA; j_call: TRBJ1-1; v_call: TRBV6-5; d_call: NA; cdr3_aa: CASSFGQDRNTEAFF; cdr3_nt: TGTGCCAGCAGTTTCGGGCAGGACAGGAACACTGAAGCTTTCTTT
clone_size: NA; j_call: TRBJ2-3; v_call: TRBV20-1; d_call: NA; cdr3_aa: CSAESESWEYF; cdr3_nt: TGCAGTGCCGAGAGTGAATCCTGGGAGTATTTT
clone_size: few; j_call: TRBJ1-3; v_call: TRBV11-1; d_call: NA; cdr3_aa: CASSLTASSGNTIYF; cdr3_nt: TGTGCCAGCAGTTTGACAGCGTCCTCTGGAAACACCATATATTTT
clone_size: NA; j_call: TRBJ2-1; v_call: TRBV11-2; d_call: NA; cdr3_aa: CASSLVSGLNEQFF; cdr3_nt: TGTGCCAGCAGCTTAGTTAGCGGACTCAATGAGCAGTTCTTC
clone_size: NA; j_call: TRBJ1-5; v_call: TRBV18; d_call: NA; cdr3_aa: CASSQNQGRNQPQHF; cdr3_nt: TGTGCCAGCTCACAAAACCAGGGCAGAAATCAGCCCCAGCATTTT
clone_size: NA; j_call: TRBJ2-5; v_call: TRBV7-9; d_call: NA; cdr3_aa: CASVTSQTAQETQYF; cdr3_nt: TGTGCCAGCGTAACCTCCCAGACAGCACAAGAGACCCAGTACTTC
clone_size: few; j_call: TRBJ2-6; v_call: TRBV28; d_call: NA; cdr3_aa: CASTYSGANVLTF; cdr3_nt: TGTGCCAGCACCTACTCTGGGGCCAACGTCCTGACTTTC
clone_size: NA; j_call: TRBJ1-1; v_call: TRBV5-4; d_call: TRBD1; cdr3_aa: CASSLAGSVWTGTNTEAFF; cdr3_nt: TGTGCCAGCAGCTTGGCCGGATCGGTTTGGACAGGGACGAACACTGAAGCTTTCTTT
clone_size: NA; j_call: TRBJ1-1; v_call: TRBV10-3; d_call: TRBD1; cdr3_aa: CAISSGTASFEAFF; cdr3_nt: TGTGCCATCAGCTCCGGGACAGCCAGTTTTGAAGCTTTCTTT
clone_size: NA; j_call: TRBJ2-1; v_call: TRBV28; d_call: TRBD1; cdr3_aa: CASSRNAGTRTGNEQFF; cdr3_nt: TGTGCCAGCAGTCGGAACGCCGGGACGCGGACAGGGAATGAGCAGTTCTTC
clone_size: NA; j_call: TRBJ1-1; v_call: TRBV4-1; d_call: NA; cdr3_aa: CASSQLVVVLNTEAFF; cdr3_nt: TGCGCCAGCAGCCAATTGGTAGTTGTTTTGAACACTGAAGCTTTCTTT
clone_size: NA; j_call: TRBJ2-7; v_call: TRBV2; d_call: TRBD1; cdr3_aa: CASSLTGMSAEQYF; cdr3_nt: TGTGCCAGCAGCTTGACAGGGATGTCGGCCGAGCAGTACTTC
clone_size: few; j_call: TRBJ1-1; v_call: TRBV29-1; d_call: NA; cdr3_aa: CSAQSGWEVKDTEAFF; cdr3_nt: TGCAGCGCCCAATCAGGATGGGAGGTTAAGGACACTGAAGCTTTCTTT
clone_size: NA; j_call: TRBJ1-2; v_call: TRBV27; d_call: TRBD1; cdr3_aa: CASSLSRQGGGYTF; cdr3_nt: TGTGCCAGCAGTTTATCACGGCAGGGGGGCGGCTACACCTTC
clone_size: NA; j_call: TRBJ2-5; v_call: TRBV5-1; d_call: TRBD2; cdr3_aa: CASSPSGSETQYF; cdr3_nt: TGCGCCAGCAGCCCGAGCGGGAGTGAGACCCAGTACTTC
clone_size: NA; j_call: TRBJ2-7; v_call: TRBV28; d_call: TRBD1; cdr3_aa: CASPPVPGQGTYEQYF; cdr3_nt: TGTGCCAGCCCCCCTGTTCCGGGACAGGGAACCTACGAGCAGTACTTC
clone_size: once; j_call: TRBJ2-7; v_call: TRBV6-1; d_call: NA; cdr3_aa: CASILGGGGAEQYF; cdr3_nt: TGTGCCAGCATTCTCGGAGGGGGCGGCGCAGAGCAGTACTTC
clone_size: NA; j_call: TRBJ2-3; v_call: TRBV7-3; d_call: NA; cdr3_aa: CASSLLGADTQYF; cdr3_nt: TGTGCCAGCAGCTTACTTGGGGCCGATACGCAGTATTTT
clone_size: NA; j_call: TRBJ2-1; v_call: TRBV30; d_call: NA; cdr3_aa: CAWSRDGEGSYNEQFF; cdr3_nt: TGTGCCTGGAGTCGCGACGGAGAGGGCTCCTACAATGAGCAGTTCTTC
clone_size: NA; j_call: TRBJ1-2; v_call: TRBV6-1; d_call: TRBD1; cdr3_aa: CASSEGFRGGSGYTF; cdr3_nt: TGTGCCAGCAGTGAAGGCTTCAGGGGGGGTTCAGGCTACACCTTC
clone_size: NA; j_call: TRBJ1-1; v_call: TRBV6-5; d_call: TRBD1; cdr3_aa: CASSYGTGGGTEAFF; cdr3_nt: TGTGCCAGCAGTTACGGGACAGGGGGCGGAACTGAAGCTTTCTTT
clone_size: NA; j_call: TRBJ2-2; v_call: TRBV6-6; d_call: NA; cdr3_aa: CASSYPRGYTGELFF; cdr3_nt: TGTGCCAGCAGTTACCCTCGAGGGTACACCGGGGAGCTGTTTTTT
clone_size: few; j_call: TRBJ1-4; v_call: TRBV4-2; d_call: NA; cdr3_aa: CASSLGQGEKLFF; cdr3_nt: TGTGCCAGCAGTCTAGGGCAGGGTGAAAAACTGTTTTTT
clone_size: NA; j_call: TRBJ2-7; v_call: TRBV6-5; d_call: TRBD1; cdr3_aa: CASSPGQGVYEQYF; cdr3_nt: TGTGCCAGCAGCCCCGGACAGGGAGTCTACGAGCAGTACTTC
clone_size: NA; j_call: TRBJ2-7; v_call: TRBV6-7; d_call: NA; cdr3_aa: CASRVTGLQYF; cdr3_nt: TGTGCCAGCAGGGTGACAGGTCTACAGTACTTC
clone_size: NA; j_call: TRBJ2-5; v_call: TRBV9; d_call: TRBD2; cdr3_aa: CASSVDLAGRAGAQYF; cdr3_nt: TGTGCCAGCAGCGTAGATCTAGCGGGACGAGCAGGAGCCCAGTACTTC
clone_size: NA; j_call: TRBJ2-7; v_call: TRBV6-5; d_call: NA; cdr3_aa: CASSYSTEPYEQYF; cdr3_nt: TGTGCCAGCAGTTACTCGACTGAACCCTACGAGCAGTACTTC
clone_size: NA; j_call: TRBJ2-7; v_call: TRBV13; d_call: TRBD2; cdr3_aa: CASSSISGRPYEQYF; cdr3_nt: TGTGCCAGCAGCTCAATAAGCGGGAGGCCCTACGAGCAGTACTTC
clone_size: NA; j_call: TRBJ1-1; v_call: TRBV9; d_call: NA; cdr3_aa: CASSVTPTNTEAFF; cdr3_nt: TGTGCCAGCAGCGTAACCCCCACGAACACTGAAGCTTTCTTT
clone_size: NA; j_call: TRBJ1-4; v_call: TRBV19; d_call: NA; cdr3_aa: CASTPRTASGTNEKLFF; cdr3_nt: TGTGCCAGTACCCCGAGGACAGCTTCTGGGACTAATGAAAAACTGTTTTTT
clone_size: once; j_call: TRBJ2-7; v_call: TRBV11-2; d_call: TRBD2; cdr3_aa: CASSLGRDYSYEQYF; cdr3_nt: TGTGCCAGCAGCTTAGGCCGGGACTACTCCTACGAGCAGTACTTC
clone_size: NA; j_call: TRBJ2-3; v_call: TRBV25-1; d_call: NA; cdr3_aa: CASSEFEDYTDTQYF; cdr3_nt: TGTGCCAGCAGTGAATTCGAGGACTACACAGATACGCAGTATTTT
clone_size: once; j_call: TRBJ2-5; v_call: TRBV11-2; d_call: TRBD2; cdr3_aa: CASSFDRLAGVETQYF; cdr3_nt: TGTGCCAGCAGCTTCGATAGACTAGCGGGAGTGGAGACCCAGTACTTC
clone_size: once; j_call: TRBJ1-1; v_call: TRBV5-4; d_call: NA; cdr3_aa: CASSASGSVSEGEAFF; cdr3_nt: TGTGCCAGCAGCGCCTCAGGTTCGGTCTCCGAGGGTGAAGCTTTCTTT
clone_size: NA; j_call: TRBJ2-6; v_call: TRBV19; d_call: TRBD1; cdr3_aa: CASSVNRGGANVLTF; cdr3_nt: TGTGCCAGTAGTGTCAACAGGGGTGGGGCCAACGTCCTGACTTTC
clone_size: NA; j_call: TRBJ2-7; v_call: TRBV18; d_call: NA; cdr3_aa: CASSPRPPYEQYF; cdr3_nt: TGTGCCAGCTCGCCCCGGCCCCCCTACGAGCAGTACTTC
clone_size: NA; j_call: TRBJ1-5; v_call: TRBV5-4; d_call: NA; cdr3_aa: CASSLGGNGQPQHF; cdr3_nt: TGTGCCAGCAGCTTGGGCGGTAATGGTCAGCCCCAGCATTTT
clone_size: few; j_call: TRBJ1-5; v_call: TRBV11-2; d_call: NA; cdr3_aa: CASSLGQNSNQPQHF; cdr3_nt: TGTGCCAGCAGCTTAGGACAGAATAGCAATCAGCCCCAGCATTTT
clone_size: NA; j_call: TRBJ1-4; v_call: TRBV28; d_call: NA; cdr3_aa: CASSRPGHSGEKLFF; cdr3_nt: TGTGCCAGCAGCCGGCCGGGCCACTCGGGGGAAAAACTGTTTTTT
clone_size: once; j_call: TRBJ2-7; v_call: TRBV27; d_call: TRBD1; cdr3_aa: CASSLLIQGVGYEQYF; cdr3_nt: TGTGCCAGCAGTTTACTTATCCAGGGGGTGGGCTACGAGCAGTACTTC
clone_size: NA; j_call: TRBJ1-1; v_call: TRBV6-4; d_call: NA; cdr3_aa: CASSSSLQRWGAFEAFF; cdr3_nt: TGTGCCAGCAGTTCCAGTCTCCAGCGGTGGGGGGCTTTTGAAGCTTTCTTT
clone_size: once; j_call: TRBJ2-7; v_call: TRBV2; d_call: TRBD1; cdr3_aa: CASSGRGVRGTGEQYF; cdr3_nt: TGTGCCAGCAGTGGTCGAGGAGTCAGGGGGACGGGGGAGCAGTACTTC
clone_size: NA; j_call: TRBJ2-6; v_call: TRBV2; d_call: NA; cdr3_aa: CASSDQSGANVLTF; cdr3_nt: TGTGCCAGCAGTGACCAGTCTGGGGCCAACGTCCTGACTTTC